This TCR beta chain was captured in a study of lymphopenia after photon versus proton radiotherapy. Germline CDR1 SGHDT, CDR2 YYEEEE. The CDR3 extends over 15 amino acids. Trimming removed 4 bases from V and 6 bases from J; junction bases left unmatched: 6. TCRdb keeps only in-frame clones here, not all; method: immunoSEQ multiplex PCR. Among 15,000 to 20,000 clones listed, more than 90% were seen once. Study-wide results and limits: Relative stability marked proton patients; photon patients lost diversity and naive cells. Oligoclonal CD8+ Temra expansion after nadir drove photon patients' diversity drop. Post-nadir TCR diversity decline inversely tracked overall survival among those who died.

Worth noting for this clone: Antigen specificity is unknown.

This TCR came from a woman aged 40 to 49 with cholangiocarcinoma. The material was peripheral blood, obtained from a patient treated with photon-based radiotherapy. The gene calls are TRBV5-6 and TRBJ1-6; TRBD1 matches at 8 bases. CDR3 amino acids: CASSPRTGSNSPLHF. The CDR3 nucleotides read TGTGCCAGCAGCCCGAGGACAGGGAGTAATTCACCCCTCCACTTT.